This T cell receptor beta chain was profiled in a study of OX40 agonist ivuxolimab in advanced cancers. Study background: Each dose-escalation patient presented with hepatocellular carcinoma, melanoma, renal cell or head and neck cancer.

Sequencing was performed with immunoSEQ multiplex PCR; in TCRdb, only in-frame clones are kept and a portion is missing. The table shows roughly 65,000 clones, with 90% occurring only once. Germline values: CDR1 MNHNY, CDR2 SVGAGI (reference sequence). The CDR3 is 14 amino acids. The clonotype was recovered from an adult with an advanced solid tumor such as melanoma, head and neck, liver or kidney cancer. Sample: CD4+ or CD8+ T cells sorted from blood, taken in a trial of the OX40 agonist ivuxolimab. The chain couples TRBV6-6 to TRBJ2-5; D gene ambiguous. The J call could be wrong; TRBJ2-7 is a better fit for the DNA end. The CDR3 region is CASSSGYLSYEQYF. The DNA of the CDR3 is TGTGCCAGCAGTTCAGGTTACTTATCCTACGAGCAGTACTTC.